This T cell receptor (beta chain) was captured by sequencing in a study of cytomegalovirus exposure and HLA in healthy donors. The study, taken as a whole, reports: According to a subsequent analysis, TCR clusters from the first cohort were inclined to appear together in the 120 validation repertoires. A few CMV-associated chains were confirmed in vitro to be specific for CMV antigens. Some public TCRs appeared in many individuals, while most sequences were rare. Reports indicated that the classifier achieved high specificity and sensitivity in diagnosing cytomegalovirus status.

The sample holds a few counts of this clone. Its antigen is unknown. Profiled with immunoSEQ multiplex PCR; TCRdb holds only in-frame clones, not every one. The repertoire includes some 330,000 clones, roughly 90% of them detected once, and 0.7% to 0.85% sits in the top ten. The sequence was collected from a woman between 18 and 29 years old in good health and CMV-seronegative. The sequenced sample consisted of PBMCs.

The DNA for the CDR3 is TGTGCCTGGAGTCCAGGGCTGGGAAGATCTGGCTACACCTTC. Translated: CAWSPGLGRSGYTF. This chain uses TRBV30 with TRBJ1-2; perhaps TRBD1 as D (5 bases). The CDR3 runs to 14 residues. V shed 2 bases and J shed 7 bases, with 17 bases lying between them. CDR1 GTSNPN and CDR2 SVGIG come from the germline V gene (reference sequence).